Listed below are T cell receptor beta chains from one sample, sequenced in a study of shared clonotypes between healthy human individuals. Sequenced by immunoSEQ multiplex PCR; TCRdb stores in-frame clones only, minus some. The sample includes 2,500,000 or so clones, 90% to 95% of them seen just once. Material: naive CD4+ T cells sorted from blood. All receptors derive from a man younger than 35 in good health. CDR3s include the opening cysteine and the closing phenylalanine or tryptophan. A D gene is named only where the DNA matches it firmly. A row's size may be missing; if present it is once, few, many or a size class.

once 18 TRBJ2-1 TRBD2 TRBV5-5 CASSTNPGRASSYNEQFF TGTGCCAGCAGCACCAACCCCGGGAGGGCAAGCTCCTACAATGAGCAGTTCTTC
- 13 TRBJ2-3 - TRBV5-4 CASSRNWADTQYF TGTGCCAGCAGCAGGAATTGGGCAGATACGCAGTATTTT
- 13 TRBJ1-5 - TRBV6-6 CASSYSLNQPQHF TGTGCCAGCAGTTACTCCCTTAATCAGCCCCAGCATTTT
- 12 TRBJ1-1 - TRBV10-2 CASLSLNTEAFF TGCGCCAGCCTCTCGTTAAACACTGAAGCTTTCTTT
- 14 TRBJ2-5 - TRBV6-5 CASSYGGRWETQYF TGTGCCAGCAGTTACGGGGGGCGGTGGGAGACCCAGTACTTC
- 15 TRBJ1-4 - TRBV5-1 CASSLLGSPEEKLFF TGCGCCAGCAGCTTGTTGGGCAGTCCGGAAGAAAAACTGTTTTTT
- 15 TRBJ2-7 - TRBV6-5 CASSYKGAGPYEQYF TGTGCCAGCAGTTACAAGGGAGCGGGCCCCTACGAGCAGTACTTC
- 14 TRBJ1-2 - TRBV10-3 CAISGGELNYGYTF TGTGCCATCAGTGGAGGGGAACTTAACTATGGCTACACCTTC
- 15 TRBJ1-2 - TRBV7-2 CASSLDVSLMWGYTF TGTGCCAGCAGCTTAGATGTGAGCCTCATGTGGGGCTACACCTTC
- 16 TRBJ2-1 - TRBV7-9 CASSFDLTSFYNEQFF TGTGCCAGCAGCTTCGACTTGACTTCTTTCTACAATGAGCAGTTCTTC
- 12 TRBJ1-1 - TRBV10-3 CASNTGNTEAFF TGTGCCAGTAACACAGGGAACACTGAAGCTTTCTTT
- 13 TRBJ2-5 - TRBV30 CAWRWGAQETQYF TGTGCCTGGAGGTGGGGGGCCCAAGAGACCCAGTACTTC
- 15 TRBJ2-3 TRBD1 TRBV12-5 CASGRGTGSTDTQYF TGTGCTAGTGGTCGAGGGACAGGGAGCACAGATACGCAGTATTTT
- 16 TRBJ2-3 - TRBV28 CASSSAGPWSTDTQYF TGTGCCAGCAGTTCCGCAGGTCCCTGGTCAACAGATACGCAGTATTTT
once 15 TRBJ2-1 - TRBV11-2 CASTLQVTSYNEQFF TGTGCCAGCACCTTACAGGTTACGTCCTACAATGAGCAGTTCTTC
- 15 TRBJ2-2 TRBD1 TRBV2 CASSRGQGYTGELFF TGTGCCAGCAGTAGGGGACAGGGATACACCGGGGAGCTGTTTTTT
- 14 TRBJ2-2 TRBD1 TRBV10-3 CAISLGQAGGELFF TGTGCCATCAGCTTGGGACAGGCTGGTGGGGAGCTGTTTTTT
- 16 TRBJ2-3 TRBD2 TRBV7-6 CASSLELAGRRDTQYF TGTGCCAGCAGCTTAGAGCTAGCGGGGCGTAGGGATACGCAGTATTTT
- 15 TRBJ1-6 - TRBV6-6 CASTTTAGLNSPLHF TGTGCCAGCACTACCACAGCCGGGCTTAATTCACCCCTCCACTTT
- 16 TRBJ2-3 - TRBV9 CASSVASEISTDTQYF TGTGCCAGCAGCGTAGCTTCGGAAATCAGCACAGATACGCAGTATTTT
- 13 TRBJ1-2 - TRBV2 CASTRVGNYGYTF TGTGCCAGCACTAGAGTTGGAAACTATGGCTACACCTTC
- 15 TRBJ2-7 - TRBV5-4 CASSPEALSSYEQYF TGTGCCAGCAGCCCGGAGGCGTTGAGCTCCTACGAGCAGTACTTC
- 13 TRBJ2-3 TRBD1 TRBV5-1 CASKRGRTDTQYF TGCGCTTCAAAAAGGGGGCGAACAGATACGCAGTATTTT
- 17 TRBJ2-3 - TRBV9 CASSVRGTGIGTDTQYF TGTGCCAGCAGCGTCAGGGGTACAGGGATAGGCACAGATACGCAGTATTTT
- 18 TRBJ1-1 TRBD1 TRBV19 CASSTPRDRESRITEAFF TGTGCCAGTAGTACTCCCCGGGACAGGGAAAGTAGGATCACTGAAGCTTTCTTT
- 15 TRBJ1-6 - TRBV23-1 CASSQRQHLDSPLHF TGCGCCAGCAGTCAACGACAGCACCTAGATTCACCCCTCCACTTT
- 12 TRBJ1-4 - TRBV5-7 CASGGGTEKLFF TGTGCCAGCGGTGGGGGAACTGAAAAACTGTTTTTT
- 18 TRBJ2-5 TRBD2 TRBV7-2 CASSPRLAGGMNSKTQYF TGTGCCAGCAGCCCCAGACTAGCGGGAGGGATGAACTCGAAGACCCAGTACTTC
once 15 TRBJ1-2 TRBD1 TRBV5-6 CASSSDRVINYGYTF TGTGCCAGCAGTTCGGACAGGGTAATCAACTATGGCTACACCTTC
once 13 TRBJ2-7 - TRBV7-9 CASSLEATGEQYF TGTGCCAGCAGCTTAGAGGCCACCGGTGAGCAGTACTTC
- 15 TRBJ1-6 - TRBV5-1 CASSLRGDLGTPLHF TGCGCCAGCAGCTTGAGGGGCGACTTGGGAACACCCCTCCACTTT
- 13 TRBJ1-1 TRBD1 TRBV6-1 CAGKTGVNTEAFF TGTGCCGGCAAGACAGGGGTGAACACTGAAGCTTTCTTT
- 19 TRBJ2-2 TRBD2 TRBV9 CASSVVPLGLALNTGELFF TGTGCCAGCAGCGTAGTCCCACTTGGACTAGCCCTGAACACCGGGGAGCTGTTTTTT
- 14 TRBJ2-2 - TRBV10-3 CAISGQGGGGELFF TGTGCCATCAGTGGGCAGGGGGGCGGAGGGGAGCTGTTTTTT
- 13 TRBJ2-7 - TRBV10-3 CAISVGLSYEQYF TGTGCCATCAGTGTCGGCCTCTCCTACGAGCAGTACTTC
- 12 TRBJ2-7 - TRBV28 CASTRTAYEQYF TGTGCCAGCACCCGGACAGCCTACGAGCAGTACTTC
- 15 TRBJ1-2 TRBD1 TRBV30 CAWSRDRVSNYGYTF TGTGCCTGGAGTCGGGACAGGGTCTCTAACTATGGCTACACCTTC
- 14 TRBJ2-5 TRBD2 TRBV7-7 CASSAARGGETQYF TGTGCTAGCAGCGCAGCCCGGGGGGGTGAGACCCAGTACTTC
- 15 TRBJ1-5 TRBD1 TRBV10-3 CAISAGTGFNQPQHF TGTGCCATCAGTGCGGGGACAGGGTTCAATCAGCCCCAGCATTTT
once 16 TRBJ2-3 - TRBV7-9 CASSLAGQGGTDTQYF TGTGCCAGCAGCTTAGCCGGGCAGGGCGGCACAGATACGCAGTATTTT
once 16 TRBJ2-1 - TRBV4-1 CASSQDSAAQFYEQFF TGCGCCAGCAGCCAAGATTCAGCGGCCCAGTTTTATGAGCAGTTCTTC
- 11 TRBJ1-2 - TRBV7-2 CASSSGYGYTF TGTGCCAGCAGCTCCGGTTACGGCTACACCTTC
- 14 TRBJ1-1 - TRBV11-2 CASSKPTAYTEAFF TGTGCCAGCAGCAAACCGACGGCGTACACTGAAGCTTTCTTT
- 17 TRBJ2-2 TRBD1 TRBV5-1 CASSLGPRTGHTGELFF TGCGCCAGCAGCTTGGGCCCCAGGACAGGGCACACCGGGGAGCTGTTTTTT
once 13 TRBJ1-5 TRBD1 TRBV7-2 CASSNQGAQPQHF TGTGCCAGCAGCAACCAGGGGGCCCAGCCCCAGCATTTT
- 15 TRBJ1-1 - TRBV2 CASSVGGAHNTEAFF TGTGCCAGCAGTGTCGGGGGGGCCCACAACACTGAAGCTTTCTTT
- 14 TRBJ1-1 - TRBV5-1 CASSWADVNTEAFF TGCGCCAGCAGCTGGGCTGACGTGAACACTGAAGCTTTCTTT
once 18 TRBJ2-7 - TRBV18 CASSPQGGTTSGGYEQYF TGTGCCAGCTCACCACAAGGCGGGACTACCTCAGGGGGCTACGAGCAGTACTTC
- 14 TRBJ2-7 - TRBV11-2 CASSPRDDSYEQYF TGTGCCAGCAGCCCCCGGGACGATTCCTACGAGCAGTACTTC
- 15 TRBJ2-1 - TRBV7-2 CASSLDRGSYNEQFF TGTGCCAGCAGCTTAGATCGGGGTTCCTACAATGAGCAGTTCTTC
- 16 TRBJ2-6 - TRBV10-3 CAISPVQISGANVLTF TGTGCCATCAGCCCTGTCCAAATCTCTGGGGCCAACGTCCTGACTTTC
- 13 TRBJ1-6 - TRBV5-3 CARSLARDSPLHF TGTGCCAGAAGCTTGGCGAGGGATTCACCCCTCCACTTT
- 14 TRBJ2-5 - TRBV7-9 CASSLALDQETQYF TGTGCCAGCAGCTTAGCGCTCGATCAAGAGACCCAGTACTTC
- 14 TRBJ2-3 TRBD2 TRBV27 CASSGLAGADTQYF TGTGCCAGCAGCGGACTAGCGGGAGCAGATACGCAGTATTTT
- 14 TRBJ2-1 TRBD1 TRBV18 CASSPQGAVNEQFF TGTGCCAGCTCACCACAGGGGGCGGTCAATGAGCAGTTCTTC